Shown below are 7 T cell receptor beta chains from a single sample sequenced in a study of blood T cell repertoires in COVID-19. Repertoires were generated with immunoSEQ multiplex PCR, while TCRdb's copy carries only in-frame clones and drops some. The sample shows some 120,000 clones, around nine tenths of them seen only once. The sequenced sample consisted of peripheral blood. The receptors stem from a man in his fifties with active COVID-19.

The chain combines TRBV5-1 with TRBJ1-4, with D perhaps TRBD1 (6 bases). V was shortened by 4 bases and J by 7 bases, with 17 bases between the two germline ends. The CDR3 runs to 15 residues. Germline CDR1 is SGHRS and CDR2 is YFSETQ. As DNA, the CDR3 is TGCGCCAGCAGCAAACCTGACAGGCTAGGTGAAAAACTGTTTTTT. Residues: CASSKPDRLGEKLFF.

Only a few counts were recorded for this clone. The chain uses TRBV24-1 and TRBJ2-2; 7 nucleotides align to TRBD1. CDR3 length: 14 amino acids. The germline CDR1 and CDR2 sequences are KGHDR and SFDVKD. J gave up 2 bases and V 9 bases, and 5 bases lay outside the gene matches. The CDR3, as DNA: TGTGCCACCGCCGGGACAGAAAACACCGGGGAGCTGTTTTTT. Its translation: CATAGTENTGELFF.

The J gene is TRBJ2-1, the V gene TRBV7-7; 7 bases match TRBD2. Germline assignment: CDR1 SSHAT and CDR2 FNYEAQ (reference sequence). J gave up 0 bases and V 5 bases, and 4 bases lay outside the gene matches. The CDR3 loop spans 15 amino acids. CDR3 in amino acids: CASSPGGSSYNEQFF. In DNA form, the CDR3 reads TGTGCCAGCAGCCCCGGGGGGAGCTCCTACAATGAGCAGTTCTTC.

V and J are TRBV4-2 and TRBJ1-2; 7 bases fit TRBD1. Germline lookup yields CDR1 LGHNA and CDR2 YNFKEQ. There are 15 residues in the CDR3. The ends lost 0 bases at V and 7 bases at J; junction bases unmatched: 8. This CDR3 reads CASSQDEEGASGYTF. CDR3 sequence (DNA): TGTGCCAGCAGCCAAGACGAGGAGGGGGCCAGTGGCTACACCTTC.

J is TRBJ2-5 and V is TRBV5-1; the D is unclear. CDR3 length: 11 residues. V was cut by 5 bases and J by 2 bases, with 4 bases left in between. The germline gives CDR1 SGHRS, CDR2 YFSETQ. In DNA form, the CDR3 reads TGCGCCAGCAGGGCTCAAGAGACCCAGTACTTC. It is translated as CASRAQETQYF.

The chain is built from TRBV28 and TRBJ2-1; no reliable D call. This CDR3 region has 15 residues. Per germline, CDR1 MDHEN and CDR2 SYDVKM. Deletions cut 6 bases from V and 7 bases from J, with 19 bases between. CDR3 coding DNA: TGTGCCAGCAGCCCCCACGGTTCAGGCGCTAATGAGCAGTTCTTC. Protein: CASSPHGSGANEQFF. The full variable domain, its missing parts supplied by reference TRBV28 and TRBJ2-1, is DVKVTQSSRYLVKRTGEKVFLECVQDMDHENMFWYRQDPGLGLRLIYFSYDVKMKEKGDIPEGYSVSREKKERFSLILESASTNQTSMYLCASSPHGSGANEQFFGPGTRLTVL.

V gene TRBV2 combines with J gene TRBJ2-5; 9 bases map to TRBD2. Trimming took 8 bases from V and 2 from J; bases not matched to a gene: 9. CDR1 and CDR2 (germline): SNHLY, FYNNEI. The CDR3 runs to 15 residues. This CDR3 reads CASLKRGDTQETQYF. CDR3 sequence (DNA): TGTGCCAGCCTCAAGCGGGGGGATACACAAGAGACCCAGTACTTC.